This TCR beta chain came from a study of molecular identifiers for immune sequencing clone quantification. This CDR3 contains 15 residues. The V gene end was trimmed by 6 bases and the J gene end by 0 bases; junction bases not matched to a gene: 6. From germline, CDR1 is MNHEY and CDR2 SVGEGT. On this clonotype itself: This CDR3 fails to terminate in the conserved phenylalanine or tryptophan, so it likely reflects a read error.

Preparation of the bulk TCR libraries relied on previously described methods and listed TCR primers. TCRdb independently ran MiXCR on the PCR reads; one entry per CDR3 protein. The repertoire holds around 470,000 distinct CDR3 sequences, about 22% seen once, with roughly 0.81% in the top ten. What was sequenced was naive CD8+ T cells from blood, with Jurkat cell RNA spiked in. The subset here: FACS-sorted CD8+CD4-CCR7+CD45RA+ naive T cells. The sequence derives from a human donor in good health. Some libraries in this study had Jurkat cell RNA spiked in. The rearrangement uses TRBV6-2 or TRBV6-3 and TRBJ1-1, with 8 positions matching TRBD1. The CDR3 coding sequence is TGTGCCAGCAGCCGTGGACAGGGACTGAACACTGAAGCTTTCCTT. Translated: CASSRGQGLNTEAFL.